The entry below gives a single TCR beta chain sequence along with its context. This sample was taken from a study of blood T cell repertoires in COVID-19. Study at large: Sites in the United States, Italy and Spain provided acute and convalescent COVID-19 samples. In each case, the material was cDNA or gDNA derived from T cells, B-cell-depleted T cells, or PBMCs.

The length of the CDR3 is 12 residues. V lost 4 bases and J lost 10; bases outside the gene matches: 5. Germline V gives CDR1 LGHDT, CDR2 YNNKEL (reference sequence). In the study's own analysis: Amplification with reference gene primers provided the estimates of nucleated cell counts. Libraries were prepared by immunoSEQ multiplex PCR; TCRdb keeps only in-frame clonotypes and omits some of them. V and J calls plus clone size are reproduced from that table; the DNA served to infer D and trimming. This sample has about 110,000 clones; 55% to 75% occur once, and the top ten carry more than 0.8%. The TCR comes from a human donor with acute or convalescent COVID-19. The donor label of this sample is uncertain. The genes are TRBV3-1 (or the pseudogene TRBV3-2) and TRBJ1-2; 8 positions agree with TRBD1. Sequenced material: peripheral blood. CDR3 sequence: CASSPTGGFYTF. The CDR3 coding sequence is TGTGCCAGCAGCCCCACAGGGGGTTTCTACACCTTC.